This T cell receptor beta chain comes out of a study of shared clonotypes between healthy human individuals. Study outcomes and limitations: The authors expected sequencing depth to affect clonotype sharing among donors. In the sorted subsets, rarefaction showed sequencing was incomplete despite large depth.

Trimming took off 4 bases at V and 7 bases at J, with 11 bases between the two ends. Germline loops: CDR1 SGHDN, CDR2 FVKESK. This CDR3 has 13 amino acids. Assay used: immunoSEQ multiplex PCR; TCRdb lists only in-frame clones, some missing. This sample has 190,000 or so clones, with approximately 60% found just once. In this sample, this clone turned up many times. What it binds is unknown. J is TRBJ2-1 and V is TRBV14; possibly TRBD1 for D (6 bases). The TCR was taken from a man between 25 and 39 years old in good health. Sequencing was done on a sample of memory CD4+ T cells sorted from blood. Subset described: CD45RA-negative fraction. The CDR3 DNA reads as TGTGCCAGCAGCCCCCTAACAGGGAATGAGCAGTTCTTC. The encoded protein is CASSPLTGNEQFF. Looking up the rest from reference TRBV14 and TRBJ2-1 gives the full variable domain: EAGVTQFPSHSVIEKGQTVTLRCDPISGHDNLYWYRRVMGKEIKFLLHFVKESKQDESGMPNNRFLAERTGGTYSTLKVQPAELEDSGVYFCASSPLTGNEQFFGPGTRLTVL.